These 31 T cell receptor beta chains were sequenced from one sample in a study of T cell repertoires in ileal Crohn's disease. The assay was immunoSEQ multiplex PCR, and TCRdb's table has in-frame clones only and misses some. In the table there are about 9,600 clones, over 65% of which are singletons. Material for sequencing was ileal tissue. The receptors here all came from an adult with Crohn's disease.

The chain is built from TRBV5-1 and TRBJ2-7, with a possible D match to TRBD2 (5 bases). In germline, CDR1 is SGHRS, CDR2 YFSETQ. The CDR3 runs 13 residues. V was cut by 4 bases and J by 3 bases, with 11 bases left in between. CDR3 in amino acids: CASSGIRGYEQYF. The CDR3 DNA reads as TGCGCCAGCAGCGGGATCCGGGGCTACGAGCAGTACTTC.

The CDR3 here is CASSPLLGAGTNEKLFF. As DNA, the CDR3 is TGTGCCAGTAGTCCCTTATTGGGGGCAGGAACTAATGAAAAACTGTTTTTT. The chain joins TRBV19 to TRBJ1-4; TRBD1 might be the D (6 bases). The germline V gene encodes CDR1 LNHDA and CDR2 SQIVND (reference sequence). This CDR3 region has 17 residues. The germline V and J ends were trimmed by 5 bases and 1 base, with 17 bases remaining between them.

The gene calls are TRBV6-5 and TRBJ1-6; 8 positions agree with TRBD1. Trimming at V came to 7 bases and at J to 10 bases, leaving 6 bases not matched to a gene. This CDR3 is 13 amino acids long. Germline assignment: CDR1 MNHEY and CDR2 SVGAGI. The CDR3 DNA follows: TGTGCCAGCAAACCAGGGGGCCTCTCACCCCTCCACTTT. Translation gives CASKPGGLSPLHF.

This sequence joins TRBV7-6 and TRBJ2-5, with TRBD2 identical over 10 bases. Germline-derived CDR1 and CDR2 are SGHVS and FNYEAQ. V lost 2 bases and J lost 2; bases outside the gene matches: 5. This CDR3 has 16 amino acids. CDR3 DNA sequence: TGTGCCAGCAGCTTATCGGGACTAGCGAGACAAGAGACCCAGTACTTC. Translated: CASSLSGLARQETQYF.

The CDR3 region is CASSSSRGQGREQYF. The CDR3 DNA is TGTGCCAGCAGCTCTTCGCGTGGGCAGGGGCGCGAGCAGTACTTC. V usage is TRBV7-8 and J usage is TRBJ2-7; perhaps TRBD1 as D (6 bases). V lost 4 bases, J lost 6 bases, and 19 bases lay in between. The germline CDR1 and CDR2 sequences are SGHVS and FQNEAQ. The length of the CDR3 is 15 residues.

The CDR3 coding sequence is TGTGCCAGCAGCACCGGGACAGGGGCCTACGAGCAGTACTTC. It translates to CASSTGTGAYEQYF. The J gene is TRBJ2-7, the V gene TRBV5-6, with TRBD1 matching over 10 bases. The CDR3 has 14 amino acids. CDR1 is SGHDT and CDR2 is YYEEEE in the germline V gene. Unmatched junction bases numbered 3, after V lost 4 bases and J lost 2 bases.

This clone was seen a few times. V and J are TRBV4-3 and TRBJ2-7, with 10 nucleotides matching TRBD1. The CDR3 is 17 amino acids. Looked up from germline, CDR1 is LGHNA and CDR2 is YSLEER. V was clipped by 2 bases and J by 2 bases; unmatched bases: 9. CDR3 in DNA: TGCGCCAGCAGCCAATCTCCGCCCGGGACAGGGGCCTACGAGCAGTACTTC. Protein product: CASSQSPPGTGAYEQYF.

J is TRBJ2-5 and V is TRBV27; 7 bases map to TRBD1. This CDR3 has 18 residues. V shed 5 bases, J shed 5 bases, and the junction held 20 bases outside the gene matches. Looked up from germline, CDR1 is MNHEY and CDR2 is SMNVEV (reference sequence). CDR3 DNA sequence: TGTGCCAGCAGTAATGGGCCTAAGCCGACAGGGAAGGGGGAGACCCAGTACTTC. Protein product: CASSNGPKPTGKGETQYF.

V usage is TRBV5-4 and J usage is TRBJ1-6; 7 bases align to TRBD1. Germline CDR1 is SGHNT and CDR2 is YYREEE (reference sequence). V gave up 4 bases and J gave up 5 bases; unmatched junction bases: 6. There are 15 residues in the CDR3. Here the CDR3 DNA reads TGTGCCAGCAGCGAGACCACAGGGGATAATTCACCCCTCCACTTT. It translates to CASSETTGDNSPLHF.

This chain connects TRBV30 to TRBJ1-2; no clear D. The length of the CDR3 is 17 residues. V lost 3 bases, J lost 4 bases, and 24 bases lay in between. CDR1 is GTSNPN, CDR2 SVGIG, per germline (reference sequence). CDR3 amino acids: CAWRRLTRGFGLYGYTF. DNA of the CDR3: TGTGCCTGGAGGAGGTTGACACGGGGATTTGGGCTCTATGGCTACACCTTC.

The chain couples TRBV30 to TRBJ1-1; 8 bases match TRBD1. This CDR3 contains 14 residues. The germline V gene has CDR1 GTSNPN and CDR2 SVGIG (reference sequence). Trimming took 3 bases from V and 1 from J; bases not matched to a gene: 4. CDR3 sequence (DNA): TGTGCCTGGAGGCAAGACAGGGGGAACACTGAAGCTTTCTTT. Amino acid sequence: CAWRQDRGNTEAFF.

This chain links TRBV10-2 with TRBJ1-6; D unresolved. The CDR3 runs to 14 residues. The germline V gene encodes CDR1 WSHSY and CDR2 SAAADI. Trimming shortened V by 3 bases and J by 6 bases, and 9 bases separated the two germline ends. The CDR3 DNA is TGCGCCAGCAGTGAAGCGGTTTCTAATTCACCCCTCCACTTT. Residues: CASSEAVSNSPLHF.

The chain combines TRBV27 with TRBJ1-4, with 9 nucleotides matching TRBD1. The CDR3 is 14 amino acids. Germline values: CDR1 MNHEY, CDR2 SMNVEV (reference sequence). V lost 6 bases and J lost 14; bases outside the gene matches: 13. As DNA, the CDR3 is TGTGCCAGCAGCCAGCAGGCCGTCGGACAGGGGCTGTTTTTT. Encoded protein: CASSQQAVGQGLFF. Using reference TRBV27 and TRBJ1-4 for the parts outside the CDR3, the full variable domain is EAQVTQNPRYLITVTGKKLTVTCSQNMNHEYMSWYRQDPGLGLRQIYYSMNVEVTDKGDVPEGYKVSRKEKRNFPLILESPSPNQTSLYFCASSQQAVGQGLFFGSGTQLSVL.

The CDR3 bases are TGTGCCAGCAGCTTTTTCCACGGAGGGGCGAACACCGGGGAGCTGTTTTTT. Amino acids: CASSFFHGGANTGELFF. The V call is TRBV7-2, the J call TRBJ2-2; D may be TRBD2 (6 bases). This CDR3 contains 17 residues. V was trimmed by 3 bases and J by 0 bases, leaving 14 bases between them. Germline lookup yields CDR1 SGHTA and CDR2 FQGNSA. Based on the CDR3 plus reference TRBV7-2 and TRBJ2-2, the full variable domain is GAGVSQSPSNKVTEKGKDVELRCDPISGHTALYWYRQSLGQGLEFLIYFQGNSAPDKSGLPSDRFSAERTGGSVSTLTIQRTQQEDSAVYLCASSFFHGGANTGELFFGEGSRLTVL.

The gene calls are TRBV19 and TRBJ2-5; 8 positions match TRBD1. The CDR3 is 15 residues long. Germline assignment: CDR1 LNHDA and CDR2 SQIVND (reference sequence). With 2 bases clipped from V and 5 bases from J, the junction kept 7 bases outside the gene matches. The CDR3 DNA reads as TGTGCCAGTAGTATACAGGGGACAGGCTGGGAGACCCAGTACTTC. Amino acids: CASSIQGTGWETQYF.

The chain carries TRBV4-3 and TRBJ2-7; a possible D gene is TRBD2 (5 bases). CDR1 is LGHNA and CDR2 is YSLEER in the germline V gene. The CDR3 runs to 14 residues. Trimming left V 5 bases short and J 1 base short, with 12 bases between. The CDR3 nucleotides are TGCGCCAGCAGCTGGACCAGAGGGTCCTACGAGCAGTACTTC. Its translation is CASSWTRGSYEQYF.

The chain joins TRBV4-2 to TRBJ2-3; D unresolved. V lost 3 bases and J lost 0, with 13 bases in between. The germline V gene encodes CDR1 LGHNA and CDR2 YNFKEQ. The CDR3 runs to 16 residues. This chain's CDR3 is CASSQSPGSSTDTQYF. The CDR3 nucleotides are TGTGCCAGCAGCCAGTCGCCCGGGTCTAGCACAGATACGCAGTATTTT.

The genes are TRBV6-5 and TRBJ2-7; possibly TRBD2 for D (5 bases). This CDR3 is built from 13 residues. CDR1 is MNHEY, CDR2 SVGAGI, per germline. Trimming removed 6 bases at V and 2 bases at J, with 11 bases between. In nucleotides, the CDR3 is TGTGCCAGCAGACCGCGGGTTACCTACGAGCAGTACTTC. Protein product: CASRPRVTYEQYF.

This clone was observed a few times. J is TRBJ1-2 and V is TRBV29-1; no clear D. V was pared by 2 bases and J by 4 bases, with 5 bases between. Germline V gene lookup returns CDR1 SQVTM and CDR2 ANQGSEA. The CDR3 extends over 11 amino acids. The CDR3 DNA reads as TGCAGCGTTGAAAGGAGCTATGGCTACACCTTC. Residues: CSVERSYGYTF.

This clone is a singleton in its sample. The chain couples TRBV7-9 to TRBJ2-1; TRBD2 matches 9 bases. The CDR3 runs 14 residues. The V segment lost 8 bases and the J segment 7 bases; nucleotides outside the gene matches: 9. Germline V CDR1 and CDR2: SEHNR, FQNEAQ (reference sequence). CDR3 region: CASRRAGGENEQFF. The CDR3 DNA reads TGTGCCAGCCGGCGAGCGGGAGGTGAGAATGAGCAGTTCTTC.

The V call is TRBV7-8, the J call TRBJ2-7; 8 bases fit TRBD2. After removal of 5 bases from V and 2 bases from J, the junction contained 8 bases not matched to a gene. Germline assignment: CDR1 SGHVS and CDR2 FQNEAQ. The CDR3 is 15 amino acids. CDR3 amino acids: CASSKGSGGPYEQYF. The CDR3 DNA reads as TGTGCCAGCAGCAAGGGGTCGGGAGGGCCCTACGAGCAGTACTTC.

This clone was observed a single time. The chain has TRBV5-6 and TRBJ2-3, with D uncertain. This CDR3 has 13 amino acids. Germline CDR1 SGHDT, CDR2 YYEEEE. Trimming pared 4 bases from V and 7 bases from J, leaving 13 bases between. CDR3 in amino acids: CASSPTYSNTQYF. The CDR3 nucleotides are TGTGCCAGCAGCCCCACCTATTCGAATACGCAGTATTTT.

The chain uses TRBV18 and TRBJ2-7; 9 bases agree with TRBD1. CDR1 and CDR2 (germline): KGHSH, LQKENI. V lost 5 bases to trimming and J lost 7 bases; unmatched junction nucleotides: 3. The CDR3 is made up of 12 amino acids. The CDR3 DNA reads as TGTGCCAGCTCATCAGGACAGGGGGAGCAGTACTTC. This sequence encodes CASSSGQGEQYF.

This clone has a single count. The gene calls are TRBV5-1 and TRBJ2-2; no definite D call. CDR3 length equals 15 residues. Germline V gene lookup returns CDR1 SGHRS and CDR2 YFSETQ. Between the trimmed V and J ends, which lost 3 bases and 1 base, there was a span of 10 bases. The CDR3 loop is CASSSHNMNTGELFF. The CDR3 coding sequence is TGCGCCAGCAGCTCGCACAACATGAACACCGGGGAGCTGTTTTTT.

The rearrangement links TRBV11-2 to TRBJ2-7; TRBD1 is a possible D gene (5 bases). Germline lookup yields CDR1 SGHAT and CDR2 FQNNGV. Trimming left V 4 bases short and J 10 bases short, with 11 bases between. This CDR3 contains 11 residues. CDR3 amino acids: CASSSWGVQYF. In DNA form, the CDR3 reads TGTGCCAGCAGCTCTTGGGGCGTTCAGTACTTC.

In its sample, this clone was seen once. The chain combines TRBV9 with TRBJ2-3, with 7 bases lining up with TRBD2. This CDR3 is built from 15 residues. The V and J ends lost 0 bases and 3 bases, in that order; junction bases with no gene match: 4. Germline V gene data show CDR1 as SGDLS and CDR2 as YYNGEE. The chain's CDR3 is CASSVAWGGTDTQYF. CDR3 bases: TGTGCCAGCAGCGTAGCCTGGGGAGGGACAGATACGCAGTATTTT.

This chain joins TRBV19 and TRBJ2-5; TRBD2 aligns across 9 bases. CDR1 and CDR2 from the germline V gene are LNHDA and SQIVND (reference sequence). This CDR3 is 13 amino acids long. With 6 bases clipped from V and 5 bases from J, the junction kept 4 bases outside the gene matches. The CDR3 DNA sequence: TGTGCCAGTAGCTTAGCGGGGGTCGAGACCCAGTACTTC. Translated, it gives CASSLAGVETQYF.

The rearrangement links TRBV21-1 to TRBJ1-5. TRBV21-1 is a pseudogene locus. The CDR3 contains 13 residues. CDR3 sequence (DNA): TGTGCCAGCAGACCTACGAACAATCAGCCCCAGCATTTT. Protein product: CASRPTNNQPQHF.

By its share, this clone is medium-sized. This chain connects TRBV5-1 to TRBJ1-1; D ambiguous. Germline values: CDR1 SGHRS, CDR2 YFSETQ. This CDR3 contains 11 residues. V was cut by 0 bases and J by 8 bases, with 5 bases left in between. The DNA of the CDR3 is TGCGCCAGCAGCTTGGGAGGGGAAGCTTTCTTT. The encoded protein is CASSLGGEAFF. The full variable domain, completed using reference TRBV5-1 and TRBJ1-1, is KAGVTQTPRYLIKTRGQQVTLSCSPISGHRSVSWYQQTPGQGLQFLFEYFSETQRNKGNFPGRFSGRQFSNSRSEMNVSTLELGDSALYLCASSLGGEAFFGQGTRLTVV.

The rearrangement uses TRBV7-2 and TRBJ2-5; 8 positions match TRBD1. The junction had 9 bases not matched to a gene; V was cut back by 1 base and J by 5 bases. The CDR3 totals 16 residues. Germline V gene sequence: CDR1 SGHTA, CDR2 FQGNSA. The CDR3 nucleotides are TGTGCCAGCAGCTTAGAGGGAACAGGGGGACTGGAGACCCAGTACTTC. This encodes CASSLEGTGGLETQYF.

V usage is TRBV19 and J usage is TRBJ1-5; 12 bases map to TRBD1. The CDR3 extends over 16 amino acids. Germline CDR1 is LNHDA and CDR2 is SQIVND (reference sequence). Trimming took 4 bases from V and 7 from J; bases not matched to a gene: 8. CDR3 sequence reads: CASSTRDRGQGQPQHF. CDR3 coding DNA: TGTGCCAGTAGTACCCGGGACAGGGGGCAAGGGCAGCCCCAGCATTTT.